A selection of T cell receptor beta chains follows, all from one sample in a study of immune evolution from preneoplasia to lung adenocarcinoma. The protocol was immunoSEQ multiplex PCR, while the TCRdb copy is restricted to in-frame clones and leaves out a portion. Of fewer than 6,500 clones in the sample, nearly 75% were seen once. The sequenced sample was FFPE lung adenocarcinoma in situ tissue. These TCRs come from a donor of 70 years or more with lung adenocarcinoma. The CDR3 runs from the conserved cysteine through the conserved F or W. Fields, in order: D gene, clone size, J gene, V gene, CDR3 protein, CDR3 DNA. A D gene is named only where the DNA matches it firmly. Only some rows state a clone size, as once, few, many or a class for expanded clones.

d_call: NA; clone_size: NA; j_call: TRBJ1-6; v_call: TRBV30; cdr3_aa: CAWSVVRGRTASRGTLHF; cdr3_nt: TGTGCCTGGAGTGTAGTAAGGGGCAGGACAGCTAGTAGAGGGACCCTCCACTTT
d_call: TRBD1; clone_size: NA; j_call: TRBJ1-1; v_call: TRBV5-1; cdr3_aa: CASSPRDRGVGTEAFF; cdr3_nt: TGCGCCAGCAGTCCTCGGGACAGGGGCGTAGGCACTGAAGCTTTCTTT
d_call: NA; clone_size: NA; j_call: TRBJ1-1; v_call: TRBV6-5; cdr3_aa: CASSITTGDNTEAFF; cdr3_nt: TGTGCCAGCAGCATTACAACAGGCGATAACACTGAAGCTTTCTTT
d_call: NA; clone_size: NA; j_call: TRBJ2-5; v_call: TRBV5-4; cdr3_aa: CASSLASTRGETQYF; cdr3_nt: TGTGCCAGCAGCTTGGCCTCAACGCGAGGAGAGACCCAGTACTTC
d_call: NA; clone_size: NA; j_call: TRBJ2-1; v_call: TRBV5-1; cdr3_aa: CASSSLYDEQFF; cdr3_nt: TGCGCCAGCAGCTCCCTGTACGATGAGCAGTTCTTC
d_call: NA; clone_size: NA; j_call: TRBJ1-2; v_call: TRBV28; cdr3_aa: CASTEGEYGYTF; cdr3_nt: TGTGCCAGCACCGAAGGGGAGTATGGCTACACCTTC
d_call: NA; clone_size: NA; j_call: TRBJ2-3; v_call: TRBV9; cdr3_aa: CASSLSGGGQTDTQYF; cdr3_nt: TGTGCCAGCAGCCTCTCCGGAGGGGGCCAAACAGATACGCAGTATTTT
d_call: NA; clone_size: NA; j_call: TRBJ2-1; v_call: TRBV11-1; cdr3_aa: CASTRGGLYNEQFF; cdr3_nt: TGTGCCAGCACCCGTGGGGGCCTCTACAATGAGCAGTTCTTC
d_call: NA; clone_size: few; j_call: TRBJ1-2; v_call: TRBV28; cdr3_aa: CASWGGRAGYTF; cdr3_nt: TGTGCCAGCTGGGGGGGACGGGCTGGCTACACCTTC
d_call: NA; clone_size: NA; j_call: TRBJ2-3; v_call: TRBV7-8; cdr3_aa: CASSLGLGTDTQYF; cdr3_nt: TGTGCCAGCAGCTTAGGGCTGGGCACAGATACGCAGTATTTT
d_call: TRBD2; clone_size: NA; j_call: TRBJ2-3; v_call: TRBV5-4; cdr3_aa: CASSSSLAGAGPDTQYF; cdr3_nt: TGTGCCAGCAGCTCCTCCCTAGCGGGAGCGGGGCCAGATACGCAGTATTTT
d_call: NA; clone_size: NA; j_call: TRBJ2-1; v_call: TRBV11-2; cdr3_aa: CASSLAVGGLYNEQFF; cdr3_nt: TGTGCCAGCAGCTTAGCGGTGGGGGGCCTCTACAATGAGCAGTTCTTC
d_call: TRBD1; clone_size: NA; j_call: TRBJ1-4; v_call: TRBV15; cdr3_aa: CATSTDSTSTDRDGEKLFF; cdr3_nt: TGTGCCACCAGTACCGACTCAACATCGACCGACAGGGATGGTGAAAAACTGTTTTTT
d_call: TRBD2; clone_size: once; j_call: TRBJ2-5; v_call: TRBV27; cdr3_aa: CASSLSRLAGWETQYF; cdr3_nt: TGTGCCAGCAGTTTATCACGACTAGCGGGATGGGAGACCCAGTACTTC
d_call: NA; clone_size: NA; j_call: TRBJ1-6; v_call: TRBV6-6; cdr3_aa: CASSEGPLHF; cdr3_nt: TGTGCCAGCAGCGAGGGACCCCTCCACTTT
d_call: NA; clone_size: once; j_call: TRBJ2-7; v_call: TRBV7-2; cdr3_aa: CASSPDRTEQYF; cdr3_nt: TGTGCCAGCAGCCCGGACCGTACCGAGCAGTACTTC